This TCR beta chain appears in the sequencing data of a study of cytomegalovirus exposure and HLA in healthy donors. The PCR made use of 60 Vbeta and 13 Jbeta primers. Original methodology: Unique TCR beta chains totaled roughly 81 million in a later count, with some 10 million of them shared. Profiled with immunoSEQ multiplex PCR; TCRdb holds only in-frame clones, not every one. The DNA was the basis for D and trimming; V, J and clone size are from that table. This table has about 130,000 clones, 81% appearing once. Study observations and caveats: Earlier findings revealed that most TCR beta V segments proved productive either about 87% or about 30% of the time.

To note about this clone: Its antigen remains unknown.

The V gene's germline CDR1 is SGDLS and CDR2 YYNGEE. This CDR3 has 17 amino acids. V was pared by 3 bases and J by 3 bases, with 21 bases between. Sequencing used PBMCs. This chain uses TRBV9 with TRBJ2-5, with D tentatively TRBD1 (7 bases). This receptor was taken from a man aged 18 to 29 in good health and CMV-seronegative. The CDR3: CASSARAQGGGKETQYF. The CDR3 DNA reads as TGTGCCAGCAGCGCGAGAGCGCAGGGGGGCGGCAAAGAGACCCAGTACTTC.